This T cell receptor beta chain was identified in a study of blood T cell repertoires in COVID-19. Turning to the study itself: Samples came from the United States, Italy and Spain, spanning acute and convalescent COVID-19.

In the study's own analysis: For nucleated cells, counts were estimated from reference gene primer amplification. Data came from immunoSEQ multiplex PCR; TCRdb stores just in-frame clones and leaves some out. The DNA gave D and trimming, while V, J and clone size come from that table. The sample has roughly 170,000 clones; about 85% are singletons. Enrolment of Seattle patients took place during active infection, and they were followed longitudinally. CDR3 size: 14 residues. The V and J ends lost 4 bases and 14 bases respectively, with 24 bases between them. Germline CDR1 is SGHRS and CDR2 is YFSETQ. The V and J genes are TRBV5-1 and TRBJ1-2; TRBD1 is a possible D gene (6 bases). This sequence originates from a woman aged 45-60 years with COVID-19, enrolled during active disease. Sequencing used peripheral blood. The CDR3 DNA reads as TGCGCCAGCAGCCGCGCGACCGGGACACCCCTTCCGACCTTC. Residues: CASSRATGTPLPTF.